This TCR beta chain was identified in a study of T-cell memory formation after mild COVID-19. General study findings and limits: What remained unconfirmed was the SARS-CoV-2 specificity of second-wave clones peaking on day 37. A balance of CD4 and CD8 characterized clones contracting day 15 to 85, whereas later expanders leaned CD4+. Among CD4+ contracting clones, most were CM and EM, and CD8+ ones EMRA.

The 5'RACE method, run with constant-segment primers, produced TCR alpha and TCR beta cDNA libraries (carrying sample barcodes and UMIs). MiXCR, run by TCRdb on the 5' RACE reads, gives a single entry per CDR3 protein. In the table there are 180,000 or so distinct CDR3 sequences, approximately 10% of which are singletons. This clonotype appeared a few times. Antigen: not known. Germline V gives CDR1 DFQATT, CDR2 SNEGSKA (reference sequence). The CDR3 covers 14 residues. J lost 10 bases, V lost 0 bases, and 8 bases had no gene match. The clonotype comes from a man aged 18-30 years who had mild COVID-19 (a few samples of this study predate the infection). Cell type and time point are not known. The sequencing sample was made of PBMCs or a T cell subset sorted from them (not recorded which). This chain connects TRBV20-1 to TRBJ2-3; 9 bases line up with TRBD2. CDR3 in amino acids: CSARDTLAGIAQYF. CDR3 DNA: TGCAGTGCTAGAGATACCCTAGCGGGAATTGCGCAGTATTTT.